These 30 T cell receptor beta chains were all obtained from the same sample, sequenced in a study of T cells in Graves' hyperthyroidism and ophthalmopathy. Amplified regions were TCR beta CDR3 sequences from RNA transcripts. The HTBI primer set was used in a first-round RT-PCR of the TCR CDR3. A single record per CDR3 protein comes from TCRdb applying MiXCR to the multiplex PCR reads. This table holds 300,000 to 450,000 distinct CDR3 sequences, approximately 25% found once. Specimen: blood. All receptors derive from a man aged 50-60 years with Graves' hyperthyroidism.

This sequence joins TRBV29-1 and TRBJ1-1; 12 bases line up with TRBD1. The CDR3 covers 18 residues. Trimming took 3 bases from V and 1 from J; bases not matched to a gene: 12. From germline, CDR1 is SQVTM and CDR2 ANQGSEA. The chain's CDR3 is CSVDTMRDRGRRNTEAFF. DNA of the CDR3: TGCAGCGTTGATACCATGAGGGACAGGGGGCGACGGAACACTGAAGCTTTCTTT.

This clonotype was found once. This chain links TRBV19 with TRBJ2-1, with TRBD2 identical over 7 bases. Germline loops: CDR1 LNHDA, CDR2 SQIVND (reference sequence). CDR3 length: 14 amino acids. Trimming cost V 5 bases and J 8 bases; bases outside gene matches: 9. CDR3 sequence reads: CASSSGTTNDEQFF. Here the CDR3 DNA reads TGTGCCAGTAGTTCCGGGACTACTAACGATGAGCAGTTCTTC.

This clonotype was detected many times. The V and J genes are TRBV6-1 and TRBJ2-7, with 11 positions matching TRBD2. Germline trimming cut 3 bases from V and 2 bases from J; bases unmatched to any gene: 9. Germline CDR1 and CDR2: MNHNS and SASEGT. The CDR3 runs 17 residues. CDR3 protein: CASSDFLAGGVAYEQYF. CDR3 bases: TGTGCCAGCAGTGATTTTCTAGCGGGAGGTGTAGCCTACGAGCAGTACTTC.

In DNA, the CDR3 is TGTGCCTGGAGGGGGACAGGACATTACTACGAGCAGTACTTC. It encodes CAWRGTGHYYEQYF. This sequence joins TRBV30 and TRBJ2-7, with 8 bases identical to TRBD1. The CDR3 runs 14 residues. CDR1 and CDR2 from the germline V gene are GTSNPN and SVGIG (reference sequence). V was pared by 3 bases and J by 3 bases, with 7 bases of the junction left unmatched.

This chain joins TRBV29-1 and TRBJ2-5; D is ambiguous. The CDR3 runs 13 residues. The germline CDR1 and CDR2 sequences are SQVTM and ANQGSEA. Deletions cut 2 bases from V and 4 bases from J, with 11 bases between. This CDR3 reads CSVEQGWGETQYF. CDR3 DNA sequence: TGCAGCGTTGAACAAGGGTGGGGAGAGACCCAGTACTTC.

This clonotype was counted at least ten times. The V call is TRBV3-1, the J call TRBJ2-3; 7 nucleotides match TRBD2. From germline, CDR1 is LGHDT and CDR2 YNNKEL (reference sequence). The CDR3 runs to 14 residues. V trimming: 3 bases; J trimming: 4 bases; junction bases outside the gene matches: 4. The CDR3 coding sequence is TGTGCCAGCAGCCAGCGGGAGCTGGCAGATACGCAGTATTTT. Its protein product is CASSQRELADTQYF.

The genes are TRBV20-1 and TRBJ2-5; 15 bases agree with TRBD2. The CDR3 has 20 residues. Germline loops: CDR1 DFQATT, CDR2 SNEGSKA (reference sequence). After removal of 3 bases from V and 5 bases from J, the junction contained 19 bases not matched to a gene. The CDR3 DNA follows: TGCAGTGCTAGGCGTTTCGGACTAGCGGGAGGGCTCCGCGAACGGGAGACCCAGTACTTC. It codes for CSARRFGLAGGLRERETQYF.

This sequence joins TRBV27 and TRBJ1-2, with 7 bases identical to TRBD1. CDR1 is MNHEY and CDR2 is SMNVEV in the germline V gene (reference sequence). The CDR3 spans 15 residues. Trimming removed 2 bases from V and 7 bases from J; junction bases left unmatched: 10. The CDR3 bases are TGTGCCAGCAGTTTACGGTTCCAGGGGGAGGGTGGCTACACCTTC. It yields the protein CASSLRFQGEGGYTF.

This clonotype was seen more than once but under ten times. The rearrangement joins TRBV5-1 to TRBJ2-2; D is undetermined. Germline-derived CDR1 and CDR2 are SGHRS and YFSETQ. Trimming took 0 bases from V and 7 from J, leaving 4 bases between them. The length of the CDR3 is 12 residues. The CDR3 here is CASSLEYGELFF. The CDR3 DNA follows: TGCGCCAGCAGCTTGGAGTACGGGGAGCTGTTTTTT.

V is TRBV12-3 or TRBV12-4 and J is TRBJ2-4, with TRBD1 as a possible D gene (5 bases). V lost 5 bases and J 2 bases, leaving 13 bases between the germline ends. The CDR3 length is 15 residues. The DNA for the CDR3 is TGTGCCAGCAGTCTGGACAACCTCCCCAAAAACATTCAGTACTTC. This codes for CASSLDNLPKNIQYF.

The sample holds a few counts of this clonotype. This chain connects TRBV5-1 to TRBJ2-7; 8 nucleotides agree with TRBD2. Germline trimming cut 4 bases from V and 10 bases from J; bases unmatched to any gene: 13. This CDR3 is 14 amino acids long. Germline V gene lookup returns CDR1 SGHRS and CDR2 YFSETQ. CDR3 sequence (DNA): TGCGCCAGCAGCGCCGGGACTAGGGGCCTTGAACAGTACTTC. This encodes CASSAGTRGLEQYF.

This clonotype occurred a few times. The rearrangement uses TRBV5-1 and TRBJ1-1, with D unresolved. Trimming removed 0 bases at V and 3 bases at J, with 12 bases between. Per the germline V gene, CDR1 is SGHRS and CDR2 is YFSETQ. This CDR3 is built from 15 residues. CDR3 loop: CASSLDSAPHTEAFF. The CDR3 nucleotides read TGCGCCAGCAGCTTGGACAGTGCCCCTCACACTGAAGCTTTCTTT.

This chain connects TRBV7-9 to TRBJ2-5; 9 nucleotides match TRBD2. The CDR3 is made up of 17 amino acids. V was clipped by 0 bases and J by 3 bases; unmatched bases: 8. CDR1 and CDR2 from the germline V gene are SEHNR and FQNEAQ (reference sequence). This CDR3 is CASSLAPPIAGEETQYF. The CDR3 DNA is TGTGCCAGCAGCTTAGCGCCCCCCATAGCGGGAGAAGAGACCCAGTACTTC.

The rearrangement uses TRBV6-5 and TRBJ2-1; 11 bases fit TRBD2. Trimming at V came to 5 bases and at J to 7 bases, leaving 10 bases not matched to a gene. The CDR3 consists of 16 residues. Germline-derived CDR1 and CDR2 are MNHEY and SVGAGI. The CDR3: CASSLLPGLAVNEQFF. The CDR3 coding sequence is TGTGCCAGCAGTCTTCTCCCGGGACTAGCGGTGAATGAGCAGTTCTTC.

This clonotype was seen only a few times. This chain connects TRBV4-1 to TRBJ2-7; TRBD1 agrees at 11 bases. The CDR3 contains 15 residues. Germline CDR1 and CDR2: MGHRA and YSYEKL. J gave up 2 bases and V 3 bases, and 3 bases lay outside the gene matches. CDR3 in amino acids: CASSQGTGGTYEQYF. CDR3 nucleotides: TGCGCCAGCAGCCAGGGGACAGGGGGGACCTACGAGCAGTACTTC.

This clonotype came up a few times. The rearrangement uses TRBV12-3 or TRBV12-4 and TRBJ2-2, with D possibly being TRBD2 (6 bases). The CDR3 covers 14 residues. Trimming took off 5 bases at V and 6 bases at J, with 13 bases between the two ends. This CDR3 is CASSLGGPAGELFF. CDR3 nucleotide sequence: TGTGCCAGCAGTCTTGGAGGGCCAGCCGGGGAGCTGTTTTTT.

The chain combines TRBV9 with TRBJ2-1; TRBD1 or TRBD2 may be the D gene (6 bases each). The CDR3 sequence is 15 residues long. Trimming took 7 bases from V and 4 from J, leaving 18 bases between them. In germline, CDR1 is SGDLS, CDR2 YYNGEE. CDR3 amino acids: CASAPVLGGYNEQFF. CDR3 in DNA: TGTGCCAGCGCGCCCGTTCTAGGGGGGTACAATGAGCAGTTCTTC.

This chain's CDR3 is CASSSTGFDTEAFF. Here the CDR3 DNA reads TGTGCCAGCAGCTCAACAGGGTTCGACACTGAAGCTTTCTTT. The V and J genes are TRBV13 and TRBJ1-1; D is perhaps TRBD1 (6 bases). The germline V gene encodes CDR1 PRHDT and CDR2 FYEKMQ (reference sequence). The V gene lost 4 bases and the J gene lost 3 bases, with 12 bases spanning the gap. The CDR3 covers 14 residues.

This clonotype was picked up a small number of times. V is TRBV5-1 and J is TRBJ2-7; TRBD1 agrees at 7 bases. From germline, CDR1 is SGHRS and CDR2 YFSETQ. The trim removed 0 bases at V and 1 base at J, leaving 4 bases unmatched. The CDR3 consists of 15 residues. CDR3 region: CASSLGGTASYEQYF. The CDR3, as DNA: TGCGCCAGCAGCTTGGGGGGGACAGCTTCCTACGAGCAGTACTTC.

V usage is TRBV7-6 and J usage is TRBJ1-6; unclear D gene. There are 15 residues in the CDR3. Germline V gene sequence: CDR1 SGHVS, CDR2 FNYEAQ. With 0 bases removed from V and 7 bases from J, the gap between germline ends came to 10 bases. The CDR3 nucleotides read TGTGCCAGCAGCTTAGCGATGGACGGGAATTCACCCCTCCACTTT. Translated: CASSLAMDGNSPLHF.

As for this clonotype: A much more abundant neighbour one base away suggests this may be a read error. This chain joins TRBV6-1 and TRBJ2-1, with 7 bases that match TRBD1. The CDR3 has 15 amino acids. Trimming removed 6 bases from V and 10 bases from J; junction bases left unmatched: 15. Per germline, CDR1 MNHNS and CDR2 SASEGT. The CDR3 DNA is TGTGCCAGCAGGCCTACCGGGACAGCCCTGGGCGAGCAGTTCTTC. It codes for CASRPTGTALGEQFF.

The CDR3 DNA follows: TGTGCCAGCAGCCAAGAAAGGACACCCTTATGGGGCTACACCTTC. Protein sequence: CASSQERTPLWGYTF. The chain recombines TRBV3-1 with TRBJ1-2, with TRBD1 as a possible D gene (5 bases). Per the germline V gene, CDR1 is LGHDT and CDR2 is YNNKEL (reference sequence). This CDR3 contains 15 residues. V was cut by 0 bases and J by 8 bases, with 16 bases left in between.

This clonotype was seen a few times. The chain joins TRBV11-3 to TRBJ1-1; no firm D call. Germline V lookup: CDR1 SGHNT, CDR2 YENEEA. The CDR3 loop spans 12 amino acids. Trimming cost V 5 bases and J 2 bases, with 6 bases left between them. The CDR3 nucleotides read TGTGCCAGCAGCCCCTATAACACTGAAGCTTTCTTT. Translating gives CASSPYNTEAFF.

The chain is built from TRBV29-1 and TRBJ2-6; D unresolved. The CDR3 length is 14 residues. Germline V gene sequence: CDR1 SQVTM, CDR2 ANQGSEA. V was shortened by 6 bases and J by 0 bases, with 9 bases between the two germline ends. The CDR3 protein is CSVAGLSGANVLTF. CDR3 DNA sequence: TGCAGCGTAGCAGGCCTCTCTGGGGCCAACGTCCTGACTTTC.

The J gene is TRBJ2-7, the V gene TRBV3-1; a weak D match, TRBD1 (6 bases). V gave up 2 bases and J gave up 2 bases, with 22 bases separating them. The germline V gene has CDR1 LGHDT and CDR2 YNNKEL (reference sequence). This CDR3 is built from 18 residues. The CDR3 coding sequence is TGTGCCAGCAGCCAACAGGCGACCCAGGGGTCAGGAACCTACGAGCAGTACTTC. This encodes CASSQQATQGSGTYEQYF.

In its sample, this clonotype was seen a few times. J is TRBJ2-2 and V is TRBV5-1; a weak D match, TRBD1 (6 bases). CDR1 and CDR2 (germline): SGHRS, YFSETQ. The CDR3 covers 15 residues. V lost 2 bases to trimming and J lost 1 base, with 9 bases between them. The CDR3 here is CASSLSTGNTGELFF. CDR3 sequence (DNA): TGCGCCAGCAGCTTATCGACAGGGAACACCGGGGAGCTGTTTTTT.

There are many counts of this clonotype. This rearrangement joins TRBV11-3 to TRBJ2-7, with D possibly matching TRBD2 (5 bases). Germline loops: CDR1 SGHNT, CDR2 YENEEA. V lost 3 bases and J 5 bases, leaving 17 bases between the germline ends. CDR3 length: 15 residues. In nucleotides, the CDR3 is TGTGCCAGCAGCTTTTCACCCGGACTGGACGACGAGCAGTACTTC. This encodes CASSFSPGLDDEQYF.

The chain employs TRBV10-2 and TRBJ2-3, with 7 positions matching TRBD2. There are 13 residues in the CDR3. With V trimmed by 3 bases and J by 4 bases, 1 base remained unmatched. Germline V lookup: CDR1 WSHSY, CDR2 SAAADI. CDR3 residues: CASSEGRADTQYF. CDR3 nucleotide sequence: TGCGCCAGCAGTGAAGGGAGGGCAGATACGCAGTATTTT.

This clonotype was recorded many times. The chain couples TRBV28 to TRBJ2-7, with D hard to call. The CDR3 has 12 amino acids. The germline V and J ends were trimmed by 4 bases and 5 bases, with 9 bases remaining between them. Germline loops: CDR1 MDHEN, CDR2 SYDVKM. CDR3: CASSSFPNEQYF. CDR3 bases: TGTGCCAGCAGTTCATTCCCTAACGAGCAGTACTTC.

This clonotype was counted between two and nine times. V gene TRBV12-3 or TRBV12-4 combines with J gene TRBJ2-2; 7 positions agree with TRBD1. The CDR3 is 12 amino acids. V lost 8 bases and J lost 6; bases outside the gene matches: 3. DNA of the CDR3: TGTGCCAGCGGTAGGGGGCCCGGGGAGCTGTTTTTT. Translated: CASGRGPGELFF.